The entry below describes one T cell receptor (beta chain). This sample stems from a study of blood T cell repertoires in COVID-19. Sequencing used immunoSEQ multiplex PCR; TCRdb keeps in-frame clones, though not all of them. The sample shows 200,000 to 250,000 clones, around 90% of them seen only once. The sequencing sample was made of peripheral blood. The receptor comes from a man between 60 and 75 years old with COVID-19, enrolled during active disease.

For the CDR3, the DNA is TGTGCCAGCAGCCGCCTCGGGTCAGAGGGTGGCTACACCTTC. Amino acid sequence: CASSRLGSEGGYTF. The V and J genes are TRBV27 and TRBJ1-2; D unclear. The V gene lost 6 bases and the J gene lost 7 bases, with 18 bases spanning the gap. The CDR3 is made up of 14 amino acids. Looked up from germline, CDR1 is MNHEY and CDR2 is SMNVEV (reference sequence).